The subject of this entry is one T cell receptor (beta chain). Original data processing: The authors estimated nucleated cell counts from reference gene primer amplification. Profiled with immunoSEQ multiplex PCR; TCRdb holds only in-frame clones, not every one. V and J calls and clone size are given by that table; D and trimming were obtained from the DNA. Among roughly 140,000 clones listed, approximately 88% were seen once. This specimen belongs to a study of blood T cell repertoires in COVID-19. Study-wide background: Samples of COVID-19 (acute and convalescent) were obtained from the United States, Italy and Spain. PBMCs, B-cell-depleted T cells, or T cells provided the cDNA or gDNA that made up the material.

CDR1 and CDR2 from the germline V gene are LNHDA and SQIVND (reference sequence). The length of the CDR3 is 14 residues. The ends lost 10 bases at V and 4 bases at J; junction bases unmatched: 8. The rearrangement uses TRBV19 and TRBJ1-5; 9 bases align to TRBD1. Material: peripheral blood. This clonotype was obtained from a woman aged 45-59 years with acute or convalescent COVID-19. CDR3 nucleotides: TGTGCCACCGACCCGGGACAGGGTAATCAGCCCCAGCATTTT. Its protein product is CATDPGQGNQPQHF.